The TCR beta chain described here comes from a study of early T cells in non-severe SARS-CoV-2 infection. The library protocol tagged individual cDNA molecules with unique molecular identifiers. TCRdb reprocessed the 5' RACE reads via MiXCR and lists one record per CDR3 protein. The sample records approximately 71,000 distinct CDR3 sequences, around 12% being singletons. Only a few counts were recorded for this clonotype. The germline gives CDR1 SGHRS, CDR2 YFSETQ. Trimming at V came to 2 bases and at J to 8 bases, leaving 3 bases not matched to a gene. This CDR3 contains 13 residues. The chain combines TRBV5-1 with TRBJ2-1, with 8 bases fitting TRBD1. This sequence was found in an adult who was a healthcare worker with PCR-confirmed SARS-CoV-2 infection or an uninfected control (not recorded which). Sequencing was performed on whole blood. For the CDR3, the DNA is TGCGCCAGCAGCTTAACGACAGGGGATGAGCAGTTCTTC. As protein: CASSLTTGDEQFF.